This entry lists 27 T cell receptor beta chains sequenced from one sample in a study of T cell responses to AZD1222 COVID-19 vaccine. Assay used: immunoSEQ multiplex PCR; TCRdb lists only in-frame clones, some missing. The sample holds 130,000 to 150,000 clones, over 85% seen once. The material was peripheral blood, obtained on day 0 of AZD1222 vaccination. The origin of the receptors is an adult in good health.

CDR3 nucleotides: TGTGCCAGCAGCTTAGACAACCAAGAGACCCAGTACTTC. Translated, it gives CASSLDNQETQYF. The chain employs TRBV7-3 and TRBJ2-5; D not certain. The CDR3 has 13 residues. Germline V gene sequence: CDR1 SGHTA, CDR2 FQGTGA. V lost 2 bases to trimming and J lost 0 bases, with 4 bases between them.

The V call is TRBV5-1, the J call TRBJ2-5, with D perhaps TRBD1 (6 bases). CDR3 length equals 15 residues. V was shortened by 1 base and J by 0 bases, with 10 bases between the two germline ends. Germline V lookup: CDR1 SGHRS, CDR2 YFSETQ. The CDR3 coding sequence is TGCGCCAGCAGCTTGCTAGGACAGCACCAAGAGACCCAGTACTTC. Its protein is CASSLLGQHQETQYF.

A single count supports this clone. The genes are TRBV11-2 and TRBJ1-2; TRBD1 is a possible D gene (5 bases). The germline V gene has CDR1 SGHAT and CDR2 FQNNGV. V shed 10 bases and J shed 3 bases, with 15 bases lying between them. There are 13 residues in the CDR3. Here the CDR3 DNA reads TGTGCCACCTCGTACGGGGCGCACTATGGCTACACCTTC. Its protein is CATSYGAHYGYTF.

This chain connects TRBV6-5 to TRBJ1-5, with TRBD1 matching 9 bases. The junction had 3 bases not matched to a gene; V was cut back by 5 bases and J by 4 bases. The CDR3 covers 14 residues. CDR1 and CDR2 (germline): MNHEY, SVGAGI. CDR3 loop: CASSRTGENQPQHF. The CDR3 bases are TGTGCCAGCAGTAGGACAGGGGAGAATCAGCCCCAGCATTTT.

The gene calls are TRBV7-9 and TRBJ2-7; TRBD1 matches 11 bases. Germline V lookup: CDR1 SEHNR, CDR2 FQNEAQ (reference sequence). CDR3 length equals 13 residues. The J segment lost 6 bases and the V segment lost 6 bases, leaving 4 bases of the junction unmatched. The CDR3 nucleotides are TGTGCCAGCAGACCCGGGACAGGGGGCGAGCAGTACTTC. It codes for CASRPGTGGEQYF.

This sequence joins TRBV5-1 and TRBJ1-1; 10 nucleotides agree with TRBD1. The J segment lost 3 bases and the V segment lost 1 base, leaving 9 bases of the junction unmatched. Germline V gene lookup returns CDR1 SGHRS and CDR2 YFSETQ. The CDR3 is made up of 17 amino acids. The CDR3 reads CASSLLPTGGGHTEAFF. The CDR3 coding sequence is TGCGCCAGCAGCTTGCTCCCGACAGGGGGCGGACACACTGAAGCTTTCTTT.

This chain uses TRBV9 with TRBJ2-1; TRBD2 agrees at 12 bases. The CDR3 is 15 residues long. The J segment lost 8 bases and the V segment lost 4 bases, leaving 7 bases of the junction unmatched. The V gene's germline CDR1 is SGDLS and CDR2 YYNGEE. The CDR3 loop is CASSPGTSGRHEQFF. DNA for the CDR3: TGTGCCAGCAGCCCCGGGACTAGCGGGCGACATGAGCAGTTCTTC. Supplemented by reference TRBV9 and TRBJ2-1, the full variable domain reads DSGVTQTPKHLITATGQRVTLRCSPRSGDLSVYWYQQSLDQGLQFLIQYYNGEERAKGNILERFSAQQFPDLHSELNLSSLELGDSALYFCASSPGTSGRHEQFFGPGTRLTVL.

The genes are TRBV28 and TRBJ2-7; possible D gene TRBD2, 6 bases. Trimming removed 3 bases at V and 8 bases at J, with 14 bases between. The CDR3 runs to 13 residues. Germline assignment: CDR1 MDHEN and CDR2 SYDVKM. CDR3 DNA: TGTGCCAGCAGTTTCCGGGAGACTCAGAAGCAGTACTTC. Protein sequence: CASSFRETQKQYF.

V usage is TRBV11-2 and J usage is TRBJ1-2; unclear D gene. Germline CDR1 is SGHAT and CDR2 is FQNNGV. V lost 5 bases and J 8 bases, leaving 15 bases between the germline ends. The CDR3 is 13 amino acids. The CDR3 region is CASSLTSLLGYTF. CDR3 nucleotides: TGTGCCAGCAGCCTAACGTCTTTACTGGGCTACACCTTC.

The gene calls are TRBV5-4 and TRBJ2-5; no firm D call. The V end lost 3 bases, the J end lost 0 bases, and 9 bases lay between the germline ends. From germline, CDR1 is SGHNT and CDR2 YYREEE (reference sequence). The CDR3 has 14 residues. CDR3 in amino acids: CASSSGVYQETQYF. The CDR3 DNA reads as TGTGCCAGCAGCTCGGGTGTGTACCAAGAGACCCAGTACTTC. The full variable domain, rest sourced from reference TRBV5-4 and TRBJ2-5, is ETGVTQSPTHLIKTRGQQVTLRCSSQSGHNTVSWYQQALGQGPQFIFQYYREEENGRGNFPPRFSGLQFPNYSSELNVNALELDDSALYLCASSSGVYQETQYFGPGTRLLVL.

This sequence joins TRBV30 and TRBJ2-7; D might be TRBD1 (5 bases). The CDR3 consists of 14 residues. The V and J ends lost 3 bases and 2 bases respectively, with 14 bases between them. CDR1 is GTSNPN, CDR2 SVGIG, per germline (reference sequence). CDR3 DNA: TGTGCCTGGAGGATGATTGACAGAGCCTACGAGCAGTACTTC. This translates into CAWRMIDRAYEQYF.

This clone was seen a single time. The CDR3 here is CASSLDSGLRHEQFF. As DNA, the CDR3 is TGTGCCAGCAGCTTAGATTCAGGTCTGCGACATGAGCAGTTCTTC. V gene TRBV7-9 combines with J gene TRBJ2-1, with no clear D. CDR1 and CDR2 (germline): SEHNR, FQNEAQ (reference sequence). V lost 1 base to trimming and J lost 8 bases, with 15 bases between them. The CDR3 is 15 residues long.

This rearrangement joins TRBV7-9 to TRBJ1-5, with D perhaps TRBD1 (5 bases). The germline V gene has CDR1 SEHNR and CDR2 FQNEAQ (reference sequence). The CDR3 runs 16 residues. V lost 0 bases and J lost 1, with 10 bases in between. This chain's CDR3 is CASSLARGSSNQPQHF. The CDR3 bases are TGTGCCAGCAGCTTAGCGCGGGGGAGCAGCAATCAGCCCCAGCATTTT. Filled out from reference TRBV7-9 and TRBJ1-5, the complete variable domain reads DTGVSQNPRHKITKRGQNVTFRCDPISEHNRLYWYRQTLGQGPEFLTYFQNEAQLEKSRLLSDRFSAERPKGSFSTLEIQRTEQGDSAMYLCASSLARGSSNQPQHFGDGTRLSIL.

The rearrangement links TRBV5-5 to TRBJ1-6; no clear D. The CDR3 is made up of 17 amino acids. Trimming removed 0 bases at V and 0 bases at J, with 10 bases between. Germline V gene sequence: CDR1 SGHKS, CDR2 YYEKEE (reference sequence). The CDR3 sequence is CASSLGEGFSYNSPLHF. Written as DNA, the CDR3 is TGTGCCAGCAGCTTGGGGGAAGGCTTCTCCTATAATTCACCCCTCCACTTT.

This clone was counted a single time. The chain uses TRBV2 and TRBJ2-5, with a possible D match to TRBD2 (5 bases). Deletions cut 4 bases from V and 0 bases from J, with 15 bases between. CDR1 and CDR2 (germline): SNHLY, FYNNEI. The CDR3 consists of 16 residues. CDR3 amino acids: CASSVITQADQETQYF. DNA of the CDR3: TGTGCCAGCAGTGTGATAACCCAAGCGGACCAAGAGACCCAGTACTTC. The full variable domain, with the rest looked up from reference TRBV2 and TRBJ2-5, is EPEVTQTPSHQVTQMGQEVILRCVPISNHLYFYWYRQILGQKVEFLVSFYNNEISEKSEIFDDQFSVERPDGSNFTLKIRSTKLEDSAMYFCASSVITQADQETQYFGPGTRLLVL.

The gene calls are TRBV28 and TRBJ1-3; unclear D gene. From germline, CDR1 is MDHEN and CDR2 SYDVKM. The CDR3 runs to 18 residues. Trimming took off 6 bases at V and 0 bases at J, with 21 bases between the two ends. The CDR3 sequence: CASSSGFRGTNSGNTIYF. The CDR3 DNA follows: TGTGCCAGCAGCTCAGGATTCCGAGGAACAAACTCTGGAAACACCATATATTTT.

The CDR3 nucleotides are TGCGCCAGCAGCCCCTCGGTGGAGCCCCAGCATTTT. Its translation is CASSPSVEPQHF. The chain carries TRBV10-2 and TRBJ1-5; D is unclear. Germline values: CDR1 WSHSY, CDR2 SAAADI. Trimming pared 6 bases from V and 8 bases from J, leaving 11 bases between. This CDR3 comprises 12 residues.

This CDR3 is CASSLRAGESIEQFF. In DNA, the CDR3 is TGTGCCAGCAGCCTGAGGGCGGGAGAATCGATTGAGCAGTTCTTC. The V call is TRBV7-3, the J call TRBJ2-1, with 7 nucleotides matching TRBD2. This CDR3 region has 15 residues. CDR1 SGHTA and CDR2 FQGTGA come from the germline V gene. After removal of 5 bases from V and 9 bases from J, the junction contained 13 bases not matched to a gene. The entire variable domain, with the rest obtained from reference TRBV7-3 and TRBJ2-1, is as follows: GAGVSQTPSNKVTEKGKYVELRCDPISGHTALYWYRQSLGQGPEFLIYFQGTGAADDSGLPNDRFFAVRPEGSVSTLKIQRTERGDSAVYLCASSLRAGESIEQFFGPGTRLTVL.

This chain links TRBV18 with TRBJ2-7, with 9 bases that match TRBD2. The CDR3 totals 14 residues. J was trimmed by 4 bases and V by 6 bases; bases with no gene match: 7. Germline-derived CDR1 and CDR2 are KGHSH and LQKENI. The CDR3 DNA reads as TGTGCCAGCTCCCCGGTAGCGGGAGATTACGAGCAGTACTTC. As protein: CASSPVAGDYEQYF.

The chain joins TRBV5-1 to TRBJ1-1; D uncertain. Trimming cost V 2 bases and J 2 bases, with 10 bases left between them. The CDR3 covers 14 residues. The germline V gene has CDR1 SGHRS and CDR2 YFSETQ. As DNA, the CDR3 is TGCGCCAGCAGCTTCGGGGTGCCTAACACTGAAGCTTTCTTT. Its translation: CASSFGVPNTEAFF. Using reference TRBV5-1 and TRBJ1-1 for the parts outside the CDR3, the full variable domain is KAGVTQTPRYLIKTRGQQVTLSCSPISGHRSVSWYQQTPGQGLQFLFEYFSETQRNKGNFPGRFSGRQFSNSRSEMNVSTLELGDSALYLCASSFGVPNTEAFFGQGTRLTVV.

The chain is built from TRBV2 and TRBJ1-5; D gene uncertain. Trimming removed 5 bases from V and 4 bases from J, with 12 bases in between. This CDR3 is built from 14 residues. Germline lookup yields CDR1 SNHLY and CDR2 FYNNEI. The CDR3: CASSRSIPNQPQHF. CDR3 coding DNA: TGTGCCAGCAGTCGATCCATCCCTAATCAGCCCCAGCATTTT.

The rearrangement joins TRBV30 to TRBJ1-2, with 8 positions matching TRBD1. Germline V gene sequence: CDR1 GTSNPN, CDR2 SVGIG (reference sequence). The CDR3 loop spans 13 amino acids. V lost 3 bases and J lost 8; bases outside the gene matches: 8. The CDR3 DNA reads as TGTGCCTGGAGGGCAGGGGGCGCGGGCGGCTACACCTTC. Translation gives CAWRAGGAGGYTF. Full variable domain (remainder filled in from reference TRBV30 and TRBJ1-2): SQTIHQWPATLVQPVGSPLSLECTVEGTSNPNLYWYRQAAGRGLQLLFYSVGIGQISSEVPQNLSASRPQDRQFILSSKKLLLSDSGFYLCAWRAGGAGGYTFGSGTRLTVV.

The chain has TRBV7-9 and TRBJ2-3; TRBD2 agrees at 7 bases. Trimming cost V 0 bases and J 7 bases; bases outside gene matches: 4. Germline V lookup: CDR1 SEHNR, CDR2 FQNEAQ (reference sequence). The CDR3 loop spans 14 amino acids. The CDR3 coding sequence is TGTGCCAGCAGCTTAGCGGGGACTACCCATACGCAGTATTTT. Encoded protein: CASSLAGTTHTQYF.

The chain is built from TRBV10-3 and TRBJ1-6; a weak D match, TRBD1 (6 bases). Trimming removed 10 bases at V and 9 bases at J, with 16 bases between. Germline lookup yields CDR1 ENHRY and CDR2 SYGVKD. The CDR3 length is 13 residues. CDR3 DNA sequence: TGTGCCACGGGGGCCGTAGCGGTTTCACCCCTCCACTTT. Translating it yields CATGAVAVSPLHF.

The chain recombines TRBV3-1 (or the pseudogene TRBV3-2) with TRBJ1-2; TRBD1 is a possible D gene (6 bases). This CDR3 region has 14 residues. The germline V gene has CDR1 LGHDT and CDR2 YNNKEL (reference sequence). Trimming removed 0 bases from V and 4 bases from J, with 9 bases in between. The CDR3 DNA reads as TGTGCCAGCAGCCAAGAAGACAGGTTCTATGGCTACACCTTC. Translating gives CASSQEDRFYGYTF.

The CDR3 spells CASRPGRNTEAFF. The CDR3 DNA reads TGTGCCAGCAGACCGGGGCGAAACACTGAAGCTTTCTTT. The J gene is TRBJ1-1, the V gene TRBV28; D might be TRBD1 (5 bases). V was shortened by 6 bases and J by 2 bases, with 10 bases between the two germline ends. There are 13 residues in the CDR3. Germline lookup yields CDR1 MDHEN and CDR2 SYDVKM.

The V and J genes are TRBV3-1 (or the pseudogene TRBV3-2) and TRBJ1-1; D is unclear. Germline V CDR1 and CDR2: LGHDT, YNNKEL (reference sequence). The CDR3 is 17 amino acids. Trimming pared 4 bases from V and 0 bases from J, leaving 18 bases between. CDR3 sequence reads: CASSPTGEGTVNTEAFF. The CDR3 region has the DNA TGTGCCAGCAGCCCAACCGGGGAGGGTACGGTGAACACTGAAGCTTTCTTT.